The rows below give T cell receptor beta chains drawn from one sample of a study of T cell responses to AZD1222 COVID-19 vaccine. Sequencing used immunoSEQ multiplex PCR; TCRdb keeps in-frame clones, though not all of them. The top ten clones hold less than 1.5% of a sample with fewer than 250,000 clones, roughly 92% of them seen once. The sample was peripheral blood, taken on day 0 of AZD1222 vaccination. The receptors here all came from an adult in good health. Both conserved end residues are part of each CDR3. The D gene is left open where the match is weak. Clone size, where shown, is once, few, many, or a class for clones that have expanded.

v_call: TRBV29-1; clone_size: NA; j_call: TRBJ2-3; d_call: TRBD1; cdr3_nt: TGCAGCGTGGACCCCGGGACAGGTGTCGATACGCAGTATTTT; cdr3_aa: CSVDPGTGVDTQYF
v_call: TRBV28; clone_size: NA; j_call: TRBJ1-6; d_call: NA; cdr3_nt: TGTGCCAGCAGCATTGGACAGTACAATTCACCCCTCCACTTT; cdr3_aa: CASSIGQYNSPLHF
v_call: TRBV3-1/TRBV3-2; clone_size: NA; j_call: TRBJ2-1; d_call: NA; cdr3_nt: TGTGCCAGCAGCCGGAGGGGGGGTGCCTACAATGAGCAGTTCTTC; cdr3_aa: CASSRRGGAYNEQFF
v_call: TRBV12-5; clone_size: NA; j_call: TRBJ2-1; d_call: NA; cdr3_nt: TGTGCTAGTGGTTTGACAGGTCACCATGAGCAGTTCTTC; cdr3_aa: CASGLTGHHEQFF
v_call: TRBV28; clone_size: NA; j_call: TRBJ2-7; d_call: TRBD2; cdr3_nt: TGTGCCAGCAGTTCCGTGGCGGGGGGCCAGTACGAGCAGTACTTC; cdr3_aa: CASSSVAGGQYEQYF
v_call: TRBV2; clone_size: NA; j_call: TRBJ2-1; d_call: NA; cdr3_nt: TGTGCCAGCACCTCTCGACAGGACAATGAGCAGTTCTTC; cdr3_aa: CASTSRQDNEQFF
v_call: TRBV27; clone_size: NA; j_call: TRBJ1-1; d_call: NA; cdr3_nt: TGTGCCAGCAGTCCGACTCACGCGAACACTGAAGCTTTCTTT; cdr3_aa: CASSPTHANTEAFF
v_call: TRBV28; clone_size: NA; j_call: TRBJ2-7; d_call: TRBD1; cdr3_nt: TGTGCCAGCAGGAAACCGGGACAGGGGTTGTACGAGCAGTACTTC; cdr3_aa: CASRKPGQGLYEQYF
v_call: TRBV7-2; clone_size: NA; j_call: TRBJ2-4; d_call: TRBD2; cdr3_nt: TGTGCCAGCAGCTTAAAAAGAGCGGGGGGGTCTCGGGCCAAAAACATTCAGTACTTC; cdr3_aa: CASSLKRAGGSRAKNIQYF
v_call: TRBV18; clone_size: NA; j_call: TRBJ2-7; d_call: NA; cdr3_nt: TGTGCCAGCTCACCTCCGGGCCTCCCTTCCTACGAGCAGTACTTC; cdr3_aa: CASSPPGLPSYEQYF
v_call: TRBV27; clone_size: NA; j_call: TRBJ2-3; d_call: TRBD1; cdr3_nt: TGTGCCAGCAGGGGACAGGGTTGGTATACGCAGTATTTT; cdr3_aa: CASRGQGWYTQYF
v_call: TRBV6-5; clone_size: once; j_call: TRBJ1-5; d_call: NA; cdr3_nt: TGTGCCAGCAGTTATGGGGGTTCGGCCAATCAGCCCCAGCATTTT; cdr3_aa: CASSYGGSANQPQHF
v_call: TRBV10-3; clone_size: NA; j_call: TRBJ1-3; d_call: NA; cdr3_nt: TGTGCCATCAGTGAGCTGTCTGGAAACACCATATATTTT; cdr3_aa: CAISELSGNTIYF
v_call: TRBV12-3/TRBV12-4; clone_size: NA; j_call: TRBJ1-4; d_call: NA; cdr3_nt: TGTGCCAGCTTTGCGACTTTCGGTGAAAAACTGTTTTTT; cdr3_aa: CASFATFGEKLFF
v_call: TRBV4-1; clone_size: NA; j_call: TRBJ2-1; d_call: NA; cdr3_nt: TGCGCCAGCAGCCAAGAGGTGCGGGGATACAATGAGCAGTTCTTC; cdr3_aa: CASSQEVRGYNEQFF
v_call: TRBV5-4; clone_size: NA; j_call: TRBJ1-3; d_call: NA; cdr3_nt: TGTGCCAGCAGCTTGGGGGGCGTCTCTGGAAACACCATATATTTT; cdr3_aa: CASSLGGVSGNTIYF
v_call: TRBV11-2; clone_size: NA; j_call: TRBJ1-1; d_call: NA; cdr3_nt: TGTGCCAGCAGCTTAGTGAGGGGGAGCTATGAAGCTTTCTTT; cdr3_aa: CASSLVRGSYEAFF
v_call: TRBV10-3; clone_size: once; j_call: TRBJ2-7; d_call: NA; cdr3_nt: TGTGCCATCAGTGACGGTTACGAGCAGTACTTC; cdr3_aa: CAISDGYEQYF
v_call: TRBV12-3/TRBV12-4; clone_size: NA; j_call: TRBJ1-1; d_call: NA; cdr3_nt: TGTGCCAGCAGTTTAGTTGTTTACGCAGCTTTCTTT; cdr3_aa: CASSLVVYAAFF
v_call: TRBV9; clone_size: NA; j_call: TRBJ2-6; d_call: TRBD1; cdr3_nt: TGTGCCAGCACCGTAGACCCCTCAGGGGGCAACGTCCTGACTTTC; cdr3_aa: CASTVDPSGGNVLTF
v_call: TRBV5-1; clone_size: NA; j_call: TRBJ1-6; d_call: NA; cdr3_nt: TGCGCCAGCAGCTTGAGTTGGAATTCACCCCTCCACTTT; cdr3_aa: CASSLSWNSPLHF
v_call: TRBV19; clone_size: NA; j_call: TRBJ2-5; d_call: NA; cdr3_nt: TGTGCCAGTAGTAAGGGGGGCCAGCAAGAGACCCAGTACTTC; cdr3_aa: CASSKGGQQETQYF
v_call: TRBV2; clone_size: NA; j_call: TRBJ1-2; d_call: NA; cdr3_nt: TGTGCCAGCAGTCGGGGCTTCTATGGCTACACCTTC; cdr3_aa: CASSRGFYGYTF
v_call: TRBV4-1; clone_size: NA; j_call: TRBJ2-5; d_call: TRBD1; cdr3_nt: TGCGCCAGCAGCCAGGGAGGAACGACAGGGGTTCTTAAGACCCAGTACTTC; cdr3_aa: CASSQGGTTGVLKTQYF
v_call: TRBV5-1; clone_size: NA; j_call: TRBJ2-2; d_call: NA; cdr3_nt: TGCGCCAGCAGCTTGTCTCTAGCAAGTACCGGGGAGCTGTTTTTT; cdr3_aa: CASSLSLASTGELFF
v_call: TRBV10-1; clone_size: NA; j_call: TRBJ1-2; d_call: TRBD1; cdr3_nt: TGCGCCAGCAGTCAAAAGACAGGGAACGGCTACACCTTC; cdr3_aa: CASSQKTGNGYTF
v_call: TRBV13; clone_size: NA; j_call: TRBJ1-3; d_call: NA; cdr3_nt: TGTGCCAGCAGCCCGGACCAAGGTACAGGAAACACCATATATTTT; cdr3_aa: CASSPDQGTGNTIYF
v_call: TRBV11-2; clone_size: once; j_call: TRBJ2-2; d_call: TRBD2; cdr3_nt: TGTGCCAGCAGCTGGACTAGCGGGGGGACGAACACCGGGGAGCTGTTTTTT; cdr3_aa: CASSWTSGGTNTGELFF
v_call: TRBV11-2; clone_size: NA; j_call: TRBJ1-6; d_call: NA; cdr3_nt: TGTGCCAGCAGCTTAGAACTCATCGCCTCTTATAATTCACCCCTCCACTTT; cdr3_aa: CASSLELIASYNSPLHF
v_call: TRBV12-1; clone_size: NA; j_call: TRBJ1-3; d_call: NA; cdr3_nt: TGTGCCAGCAGCTCGCAGAAGGTGGGCAGCCCGAGCTCTGGAAACACCATATATTTT; cdr3_aa: CASSSQKVGSPSSGNTIYF